This T cell receptor (beta chain) originates from a study of CD8+CD57+ T cells in acquired aplastic anemia. As for the study in general: The study obtained an average of around 3.4 ug of DNA from sorted CD4+ and CD8+ cells. CD4+ reads averaged around 10 million in healthy donors.

Whole-study findings and limits: Simpson's diversity of CD8+ cells was not significantly different in patients compared with controls. Patients and controls shared 25 to 35 CD8+ CDR3 sequences, which appeared highly expressed in patients and within their immunodominant clones.

The germline V gene encodes CDR1 SEHNR and CDR2 FQNEAQ (reference sequence). This CDR3 region has 14 residues. Losses at the gene ends were 3 bases for V and 3 bases for J; bases not matched to a gene: 5. In its sample, this clonotype was seen many times. What it recognizes is unknown. TCR beta VDJ combinations and CDR3 sequences were profiled from genomic DNA. TCRdb reanalysed the reads using MiXCR and keeps one entry per CDR3 protein. In the table there are about 220,000 distinct CDR3 sequences, 34% of which are singletons. The sequence was obtained from a human donor in good health, serving as a control. The specimen was sorted CD4+, CD8+, or CD8+CD57+ T cells (not recorded which) from PBMCs. This chain uses TRBV7-9 with TRBJ2-7; 7 bases are a match to TRBD1. DNA for the CDR3: TGTGCCAGCAGCTTGTGGACAGGACACTACGAGCAGTACTTC. Translated: CASSLWTGHYEQYF.